Listed here are 30 T cell receptor beta chains from one sample, sequenced in a study of cytomegalovirus exposure and HLA in healthy donors. The PCR was carried out with 60 Vbeta primers and 13 Jbeta primers. Generated by immunoSEQ multiplex PCR, the TCRdb table keeps only in-frame clones and is missing some. The table includes about 130,000 clones, approximately 80% detected once. Sample: PBMCs. The receptors originated from a man between 50 and 59 years old in good health and CMV-seronegative.

The genes are TRBV18 and TRBJ2-1; 8 bases match TRBD2. This CDR3 has 15 residues. The V gene's germline CDR1 is KGHSH and CDR2 LQKENI. The V and J ends lost 1 base and 2 bases, in that order; junction bases with no gene match: 1. Here the CDR3 reads CASSPQRGTYNEQFF. DNA for the CDR3: TGTGCCAGCTCACCACAGCGGGGGACCTACAATGAGCAGTTCTTC.

This clone was detected only once. This sequence joins TRBV5-1 and TRBJ2-5; 7 bases match TRBD2. The CDR3 totals 15 residues. J gave up 5 bases and V 4 bases, and 11 bases lay outside the gene matches. Germline CDR1 reads SGHRS; CDR2 reads YFSETQ. CDR3 bases: TGCGCCAGCAGCCCGAAAGGCGGGAGTGAGGAGACCCAGTACTTC. Encoded protein: CASSPKGGSEETQYF.

This clone has a count of ten or more. The gene calls are TRBV5-6 and TRBJ2-7; 11 nucleotides match TRBD2. CDR3 length: 16 amino acids. Germline-derived CDR1 and CDR2 are SGHDT and YYEEEE. V was clipped by 3 bases and J by 2 bases; unmatched bases: 7. The CDR3 loop is CASSSGLAGGTYEQYF. The CDR3 DNA sequence: TGTGCCAGCAGCTCAGGACTAGCGGGCGGGACCTACGAGCAGTACTTC.

This chain connects TRBV20-1 to TRBJ2-4; D unclear. The germline CDR1 and CDR2 sequences are DFQATT and SNEGSKA (reference sequence). Trimming removed 3 bases from V and 6 bases from J, with 6 bases in between. This CDR3 has 11 residues. CDR3 amino acids: CSARGANIQYF. In nucleotides, the CDR3 is TGCAGTGCTAGGGGCGCAAACATTCAGTACTTC.

This chain uses TRBV7-9 with TRBJ2-1, with D possibly being TRBD2 (6 bases). Trimming shortened V by 11 bases and J by 7 bases, and 15 bases separated the two germline ends. The CDR3 runs to 12 residues. CDR1 and CDR2 from the germline V gene are SEHNR and FQNEAQ (reference sequence). The CDR3 sequence: CAFSPRGNEQFF. CDR3 in DNA: TGTGCCTTTAGCCCGCGGGGAAATGAGCAGTTCTTC.

This chain joins TRBV11-1 and TRBJ2-2; D is possibly TRBD1 (6 bases). This CDR3 has 14 amino acids. Trimming stripped 1 base from V and 5 bases from J, with 8 bases between. The V gene's germline CDR1 is SGHAT and CDR2 FQDESV (reference sequence). CDR3 loop: CASSLEQGTGELFF. CDR3 nucleotide sequence: TGTGCCAGCAGCTTAGAACAGGGAACCGGGGAGCTGTTTTTT.

This chain links TRBV29-1 with TRBJ1-1; 8 bases fit TRBD1. CDR3 length: 15 amino acids. CDR1 is SQVTM, CDR2 ANQGSEA, per germline. V trimming: 6 bases; J trimming: 0 bases; junction bases outside the gene matches: 9. The chain's CDR3 is CSVPRTGPVNTEAFF. CDR3 DNA sequence: TGCAGCGTCCCCCGGACAGGGCCGGTGAACACTGAAGCTTTCTTT.

The chain links TRBV7-2 to TRBJ1-4; no firm D call. Trimming removed 6 bases at V and 5 bases at J, with 10 bases between. Germline CDR1 and CDR2: SGHTA and FQGNSA. The CDR3 has 13 amino acids. The CDR3 region is CASSPGPNEKLFF. In DNA, the CDR3 is TGTGCCAGCAGTCCGGGTCCAAATGAAAAACTGTTTTTT.

This clone occurred a few times. V and J are TRBV29-1 and TRBJ2-5; 7 nucleotides match TRBD1. J lost 6 bases, V lost 2 bases, and 12 bases had no gene match. Per the germline V gene, CDR1 is SQVTM and CDR2 is ANQGSEA. CDR3 size: 15 residues. CDR3 sequence: CSVERDSSALKTQYF. CDR3 coding DNA: TGCAGCGTTGAAAGGGACAGCTCGGCCCTGAAGACCCAGTACTTC.

The chain uses TRBV6-5 and TRBJ1-3; a possible D gene is TRBD1 (5 bases). V dropped 6 bases and J dropped 4 bases, with 16 bases sitting between them. The CDR3 sequence is 15 residues long. Germline lookup yields CDR1 MNHEY and CDR2 SVGAGI. CDR3 bases: TGTGCCAGCAGGGCCCCCAGGGCTTCCGGAAACACCATATATTTT. It translates to CASRAPRASGNTIYF.

The genes are TRBV7-9 and TRBJ2-3; D is perhaps TRBD2 (6 bases). V lost 11 bases and J 3 bases, leaving 18 bases between the germline ends. Germline V lookup: CDR1 SEHNR, CDR2 FQNEAQ (reference sequence). This CDR3 has 14 residues. CDR3 DNA sequence: TGTGCCGGCCTAAGGCTAGCGTCTACAGATACGCAGTATTTT. Its protein product is CAGLRLASTDTQYF.

The chain recombines TRBV27 with TRBJ2-1; 7 nucleotides match TRBD2. The V gene's germline CDR1 is MNHEY and CDR2 SMNVEV (reference sequence). Trimming at V came to 5 bases and at J to 0 bases, leaving 4 bases not matched to a gene. The CDR3 length is 15 residues. CDR3 bases: TGTGCCAGCAGTCCCACTAGCGTCTCCTACAATGAGCAGTTCTTC. Protein sequence: CASSPTSVSYNEQFF.

The sample holds one count of this clone. The genes are TRBV2 and TRBJ2-5; a weak D match, TRBD1 (6 bases). Trimming took off 3 bases at V and 5 bases at J, with 10 bases between the two ends. Germline V lookup: CDR1 SNHLY, CDR2 FYNNEI. The CDR3 extends over 13 amino acids. The CDR3 loop is CASSDVRGETQYF. In DNA form, the CDR3 reads TGTGCCAGCAGTGACGTTAGGGGGGAGACCCAGTACTTC.

This clone has only a few counts. V gene TRBV2 combines with J gene TRBJ2-1, with D possibly being TRBD1 (6 bases). Trimming took off 2 bases at V and 9 bases at J, with 17 bases between the two ends. The CDR3 totals 15 residues. Germline V gene sequence: CDR1 SNHLY, CDR2 FYNNEI. CDR3 amino acids: CASSEPWAGVGEQFF. Here the CDR3 DNA reads TGTGCCAGCAGTGAACCTTGGGCAGGGGTGGGTGAGCAGTTCTTC.

The V call is TRBV21-1, the J call TRBJ2-7; TRBD2 is the table's D call and was not checked against the DNA. TRBV21-1 is a documented pseudogene. CDR3 length: 13 amino acids. CDR3 in amino acids: CASRDGSSYEQYF. CDR3 nucleotides: TGTGCCAGCAGGGACGGGAGCTCCTACGAGCAGTACTTC.

A word on this clone: At the DNA level, this CDR3 is encoded by other sequences in the same sample as well. The CDR3 region is CAWSVTAGYGYTF. In nucleotides, the CDR3 is TGTGCCTGGAGTGTAACGGCAGGCTATGGCTACACCTTC. This chain links TRBV30 with TRBJ1-2; D is unclear. This CDR3 contains 13 residues. The V gene's germline CDR1 is GTSNPN and CDR2 SVGIG (reference sequence). The ends were cut back, 0 bases at V and 4 bases at J, with 9 bases in the middle.

In this sample, this clone turned up a few times. Other DNA variants within this sample encode the same CDR3. J is TRBJ1-1 and V is TRBV11-2; the D is unclear. Trimming stripped 0 bases from V and 1 base from J, with 3 bases between. The CDR3 sequence is 13 residues long. Germline V gives CDR1 SGHAT, CDR2 FQNNGV. CDR3 nucleotides: TGTGCCAGCAGCTTAGACAGGAACACTGAAGCTTTCTTT. The encoded protein is CASSLDRNTEAFF. Using reference TRBV11-2 and TRBJ1-1 for the parts outside the CDR3, the full variable domain is EAGVAQSPRYKIIEKRQSVAFWCNPISGHATLYWYQQILGQGPKLLIQFQNNGVVDDSQLPKDRFSAERLKGVDSTLKIQPAKLEDSAVYLCASSLDRNTEAFFGQGTRLTVV.

The chain joins TRBV2 to TRBJ2-1; D not certain. Trimming stripped 6 bases from V and 5 bases from J, with 5 bases between. There are 11 residues in the CDR3. Germline V gene data show CDR1 as SNHLY and CDR2 as FYNNEI. DNA for the CDR3: TGTGCCAGCAGGGAGAACAATGAGCAGTTCTTC. Translation: CASRENNEQFF.

In this sample, this clone turned up once. V is TRBV11-2 and J is TRBJ2-1; a weak D match, TRBD2 (6 bases). Germline CDR1 reads SGHAT; CDR2 reads FQNNGV. V dropped 2 bases and J dropped 4 bases, with 21 bases sitting between them. The CDR3 is made up of 18 amino acids. CDR3 sequence (DNA): TGTGCCAGCAGCTTACTATCATATGGCGGGGACTGGTACAATGAGCAGTTCTTC. Amino acid sequence: CASSLLSYGGDWYNEQFF. Supplemented by reference TRBV11-2 and TRBJ2-1, the full variable domain reads EAGVAQSPRYKIIEKRQSVAFWCNPISGHATLYWYQQILGQGPKLLIQFQNNGVVDDSQLPKDRFSAERLKGVDSTLKIQPAKLEDSAVYLCASSLLSYGGDWYNEQFFGPGTRLTVL.

The rearrangement links TRBV7-8 to TRBJ2-1, with 11 bases identical to TRBD2. Per germline, CDR1 SGHVS and CDR2 FQNEAQ. The ends lost 1 base at V and 0 bases at J; junction bases unmatched: 5. The CDR3 consists of 18 residues. In DNA form, the CDR3 reads TGTGCCAGCAGCTTAGTAGCGGGAGGGAAAAGCTCCTACAATGAGCAGTTCTTC. Translating gives CASSLVAGGKSSYNEQFF.

The chain links TRBV18 to TRBJ1-1; D perhaps matches TRBD1 (5 bases). The germline V gene encodes CDR1 KGHSH and CDR2 LQKENI. The CDR3 runs 14 residues. V dropped 2 bases and J dropped 2 bases, with 9 bases sitting between them. The CDR3 region has the DNA TGTGCCAGCTCACCAAGGACAAGTAACACTGAAGCTTTCTTT. Translation: CASSPRTSNTEAFF.

The chain has TRBV29-1 and TRBJ2-1; TRBD1 matches at 8 bases. Unmatched junction bases numbered 11, after V lost 7 bases and J lost 9 bases. The CDR3 covers 13 residues. Germline CDR1 SQVTM, CDR2 ANQGSEA. CDR3 amino acids: CSARDRSKGEQFF. The DNA of the CDR3 is TGCAGCGCCCGGGACAGGAGTAAGGGTGAGCAGTTCTTC.

The CDR3 loop is CASSSQSWQGGMNTEAFF. In DNA, the CDR3 is TGTGCCAGCAGTAGCCAATCCTGGCAGGGAGGGATGAACACTGAAGCTTTCTTT. V gene TRBV27 combines with J gene TRBJ1-1; TRBD1 is a possible D gene (5 bases). The germline V gene has CDR1 MNHEY and CDR2 SMNVEV (reference sequence). V shed 5 bases and J shed 0 bases, with 22 bases lying between them. The CDR3 spans 18 residues.

The chain couples TRBV6-5 to TRBJ2-7; weak D call: TRBD1 (6 bases). Trimming cost V 0 bases and J 3 bases, with 12 bases left between them. The CDR3 contains 15 residues. Germline V gene lookup returns CDR1 MNHEY and CDR2 SVGAGI. In DNA, the CDR3 is TGTGCCAGCAGTTACTCGACCTCGACAGGCTACGAGCAGTACTTC. Its protein is CASSYSTSTGYEQYF.

The chain is built from TRBV27 and TRBJ2-2, with 7 nucleotides matching TRBD2. The CDR3 runs 15 residues. Unmatched junction bases numbered 2, after V lost 3 bases and J lost 1 base. CDR1 and CDR2 (germline): MNHEY, SMNVEV (reference sequence). The CDR3 DNA reads as TGTGCCAGCAGTTTCTGGGGGGGGAACACCGGGGAGCTGTTTTTT. This codes for CASSFWGGNTGELFF.

This chain joins TRBV30 and TRBJ1-5; D is perhaps TRBD1 (6 bases). V lost 1 base to trimming and J lost 6 bases, with 16 bases between them. Germline loops: CDR1 GTSNPN, CDR2 SVGIG (reference sequence). The CDR3 covers 15 residues. The CDR3 is CAWSGRQAGGQPQHF. CDR3 sequence (DNA): TGTGCCTGGAGTGGAAGACAGGCAGGAGGTCAGCCCCAGCATTTT.

The rearrangement links TRBV28 to TRBJ2-7, with a weak D call TRBD2 (5 bases). Trimming cost V 8 bases and J 7 bases, with 18 bases left between them. The CDR3 totals 13 residues. Germline loops: CDR1 MDHEN, CDR2 SYDVKM. The CDR3 spells CASREQPSREQYF. Written as DNA, the CDR3 is TGTGCCAGCCGGGAACAGCCTTCTAGGGAGCAGTACTTC.

The chain recombines TRBV18 with TRBJ1-5, with D tentatively TRBD1 (5 bases). Looked up from germline, CDR1 is KGHSH and CDR2 is LQKENI. The germline V and J ends were trimmed by 4 bases and 5 bases, with 12 bases remaining between them. This CDR3 is 14 amino acids long. The CDR3 protein is CASSLGGNYQPQHF. The CDR3 bases are TGTGCCAGCTCACTCGGGGGGAACTATCAGCCCCAGCATTTT.

The V gene is TRBV28, the J gene TRBJ1-2; 7 bases agree with TRBD1. The CDR3 covers 12 residues. Germline loops: CDR1 MDHEN, CDR2 SYDVKM. The V gene end was trimmed by 3 bases and the J gene end by 14 bases; junction bases not matched to a gene: 9. CDR3 region: CASSLLQGHSTF. The CDR3 bases are TGTGCCAGCAGTTTGTTACAGGGGCACAGTACCTTC.

CDR3 in amino acids: CASSPRTDQETQYF. As DNA, the CDR3 is TGTGCCAGCTCACCACGGACTGATCAAGAGACCCAGTACTTC. The V and J genes are TRBV18 and TRBJ2-5, with D tentatively TRBD2 (5 bases). The CDR3 contains 14 residues. V was shortened by 1 base and J by 2 bases, with 8 bases between the two germline ends. Germline values: CDR1 KGHSH, CDR2 LQKENI.